This T cell receptor beta chain was captured by sequencing in a study of control samples from healthy donors and cancer patients. Germline V CDR1 and CDR2: LGHDT, YNNKEL (reference sequence). This CDR3 is 16 amino acids long. Trimming shortened V by 3 bases and J by 0 bases, and 14 bases separated the two germline ends. TCRdb's table, derived via immunoSEQ multiplex PCR, lists solely in-frame clones and lacks some. Of some 80,000 clones in the sample, nearly 90% were seen once. This rearrangement joins TRBV3-1 (or the pseudogene TRBV3-2) to TRBJ2-5; tentatively, D is TRBD2 (6 bases). The receptor's source is a man aged 50 to 60 in good health. The sequenced material came from blood. CDR3 in amino acids: CASSHVGTADQETQYF. DNA of the CDR3: TGTGCCAGCAGCCACGTAGGGACTGCCGACCAAGAGACCCAGTACTTC.